The rows below give T cell receptor beta chains drawn from one sample of a study of T cells after yellow fever vaccination. In TCRdb, the 5' RACE reads were re-called with MiXCR into one record per CDR3 protein. The table records fewer than 350,000 distinct CDR3 sequences, 8.5% to 9% of them present only once. The input for sequencing was PBMCs, taken on the day of the first yellow fever vaccination. All receptors derive from a man between 18 and 29 years old who received the YFV17D yellow fever vaccine. Each CDR3 is given with its conserved first and last residue. D genes are given only for firm matches. Clone size appears in some rows only: once, few, many, or a class for an expanded clone.

TRBV3-1	TRBJ2-5	many	.	TGTGCCAGCAGCCAAGGGACGCGTCAAGAGACCCAGTACTTC	CASSQGTRQETQYF
TRBV4-3	TRBJ1-1	few	.	TGCGCCAGCAGCCAGGGAAGGAGCCGGAGGAACACTGAAGCTTTCTTT	CASSQGRSRRNTEAFF
TRBV5-1	TRBJ2-2	few	.	TGCGCCAGCAGCTTGGTGTCGGGGGGCAACGGGGAGCTGTTTTTT	CASSLVSGGNGELFF
TRBV5-1	TRBJ1-4	many	.	TGCGCCAGCAGAGGTACCGGGACGGCGAATGAAAAACTGTTTTTT	CASRGTGTANEKLFF
TRBV7-2	TRBJ2-1	.	TRBD2	TGTGCCAGCAGCTTAGGTGGACTAGCGGCAAATGAGCAGTTCTTC	CASSLGGLAANEQFF
TRBV6-1	TRBJ1-4	few	TRBD1	TGTGCCAGCAGTGACACCGGACAGGACAATGAAAAACTGTTTTTT	CASSDTGQDNEKLFF
TRBV29-1	TRBJ1-5	few	.	TGCAGCGTTGTCCAGGGAGATAGGAGTCAGCCCCAGCATTTT	CSVVQGDRSQPQHF
TRBV20-1	TRBJ2-5	few	.	TGCAGTGCTAGCGGGGGTGGAGAGACCCAGTACTTC	CSASGGGETQYF
TRBV20-1	TRBJ2-3	few	TRBD1	TGCAGTGCTAGAGACCGGTTCAAGGGGGCCACAGATACGCAGTATTTT	CSARDRFKGATDTQYF
TRBV12-3/TRBV12-4	TRBJ1-1	many	.	TGTGCCAGCAGGACTTCGACAGTGAACACTGAAGCTTTCTTT	CASRTSTVNTEAFF
TRBV7-9	TRBJ2-2	few	.	TGTGCCAGCACGTACTACGGTATGGGCCGGAACACCGGGGAGCTGTTTTTT	CASTYYGMGRNTGELFF
TRBV7-3	TRBJ2-1	few	TRBD2	TGTGCCAGCAGCTCCATGGAGGGACTAGATGCTCCCCGGTTCTTC	CASSSMEGLDAPRFF
TRBV30	TRBJ1-2	.	.	TGTGCCTGGAGCTCACAGGGAGGCTATGGCTACACCTTC	CAWSSQGGYGYTF
TRBV5-5	TRBJ1-5	.	.	TGTGCCAGCAGCTTAGCAGTCGTGTCGAGCAATCAGCCCCAGCATTTT	CASSLAVVSSNQPQHF
TRBV18	TRBJ2-2	few	.	TGTGCCAGCTCACAAAGAGGACATACGAACACCGGGGAGCTGTTTTTT	CASSQRGHTNTGELFF
TRBV29-1	TRBJ2-5	many	.	TGCAGCGTCGAACCCGACAACCCGGGACAACAAGAGACCCAGTACTTC	CSVEPDNPGQQETQYF
TRBV5-1	TRBJ2-5	few	.	TGCGCCAGCAGCTTGTTTACGGACGGTGAGACCCAGTACTTC	CASSLFTDGETQYF
TRBV12-3/TRBV12-4	TRBJ2-7	few	TRBD1	TGTGCCAGCAGCTACCAAAGACAGGGTAGTTCCCACGAGCAGTACTTC	CASSYQRQGSSHEQYF
TRBV7-2	TRBJ2-3	few	TRBD1	TGTGCCAGCACCTTATACCGGGACAGCTTCACAGATACGCAGTATTTT	CASTLYRDSFTDTQYF
TRBV20-1	TRBJ2-7	many	.	TGCAGTGCCCAGCCTCTCGGGGCCTCAGGCGAGCAGTACTTC	CSAQPLGASGEQYF
TRBV4-1	TRBJ1-2	few	.	TGCGCCAGCAGCCTAACCCCGACAGCTAACTATGGCTACACCTTC	CASSLTPTANYGYTF
TRBV20-1	TRBJ1-5	.	TRBD1	TGCAGTGCTAGATCCTCCGGGACAGGGGATCAGCCCCAGCATTTT	CSARSSGTGDQPQHF
TRBV7-2	TRBJ1-5	.	.	TGTGCCAGCAGCTCGGTGGCATGGCAGCCCCAGCATTTT	CASSSVAWQPQHF
TRBV6-5	TRBJ1-4	many	.	TGTGCCAGCAGTTACCGGCAGGGAGGGGAAAAACTGTTTTTT	CASSYRQGGEKLFF
TRBV20-1	TRBJ1-4	many	.	TGCAGTGCTAGAGCAGGGGTTAATGAAAAACTGTTTTTT	CSARAGVNEKLFF
TRBV10-3	TRBJ2-7	.	.	TGTGCCATCAGTGACACCCCCTACGAGCAGTACTTC	CAISDTPYEQYF
TRBV4-2	TRBJ2-6	few	.	TGTGCCAGCAGCCAAGACGTGACGTCCGGGGCCAACGTCCTGACTTTC	CASSQDVTSGANVLTF
TRBV5-4	TRBJ2-3	.	.	TGTGCCAGCAGCTTATACGGGGAAAGCACAGATACGCAGTATTTT	CASSLYGESTDTQYF
TRBV5-1	TRBJ2-5	.	.	TGCGCCAGCAGCTTAACGGTCGGCCAAGAGACCCAGTACTTC	CASSLTVGQETQYF
TRBV7-9	TRBJ1-1	few	.	TGTGCCAGCAGCTTAATCCCTCGGGCTTTCTTT	CASSLIPRAFF
TRBV5-1	TRBJ1-2	many	.	TGCGCCAGCAGCTCAACGGGGGATGGGGTCTATGGCTACACCTTC	CASSSTGDGVYGYTF
TRBV7-9	TRBJ1-1	many	.	TGTGCCAGCAGCTTCGGCCAGTACACTGAAGCTTTCTTT	CASSFGQYTEAFF
TRBV20-1	TRBJ2-1	few	TRBD2	TGCAGTGCTAGAGAAGTTGGCGGGGGGTACTACAATGAGCAGTTCTTC	CSAREVGGGYYNEQFF
TRBV3-1	TRBJ2-2	few	.	TGTGCCTCCAGCCGAGGCGCGGAGGCGGGGACCACCGGGGAGCTGTTTTTT	CASSRGAEAGTTGELFF
TRBV9	TRBJ1-4	.	.	TGTGCCAGCAGCCCAAGCGGGTGGGGAAGTGAAAAACTGTTTTTT	CASSPSGWGSEKLFF
TRBV4-3	TRBJ1-5	few	.	TGCGCCAGCAGCCAAGATCGGGGGTATAGCAATCAGCCCCAGCATTTT	CASSQDRGYSNQPQHF
TRBV7-8	TRBJ2-2	few	TRBD2	TGTGCCAGCAGCTCCAGACTAGCGGGGGGGCCTATCGGGGAGCTGTTTTTT	CASSSRLAGGPIGELFF
TRBV29-1	TRBJ2-7	few	.	TGCAGCGTTGGAACCGGGCTACCCTACGAGCAGTACTTC	CSVGTGLPYEQYF
TRBV7-2	TRBJ1-3	few	TRBD1	TGTGCCAGCAGCCGGTCGGGACAGGGTGGAAACACCATATATTTT	CASSRSGQGGNTIYF
TRBV7-3	TRBJ2-3	many	TRBD2	TGTGCCAGCAGCCCGCTGGGACTAGCCGACACAGATACGCAGTATTTT	CASSPLGLADTDTQYF
TRBV5-4	TRBJ2-1	many	TRBD2	TGTGCCAGCAGCTGGAAGCGGGGGGGCTCCTACAATGAGCAGTTCTTC	CASSWKRGGSYNEQFF
TRBV12-3/TRBV12-4	TRBJ2-6	.	TRBD1	TGTGCCAGCAGTTTATCCCGGGACAGGGAAGGTAACTCTGGGGCCAACGTCCTGACTTTC	CASSLSRDREGNSGANVLTF
TRBV5-1	TRBJ2-1	few	.	TGCGCCAGCAGCTTGTACAGTTACAATGAGCAGTTCTTC	CASSLYSYNEQFF
TRBV2	TRBJ2-6	few	.	TGTGCCAGCAGTGAAGATGTCTCTGGGGCCAACGTCCTGACTTTC	CASSEDVSGANVLTF
TRBV12-3/TRBV12-4	TRBJ2-7	few	.	TGTGCCAGCAGAGGGGACTGGAGCTACGAGCAGTACTTC	CASRGDWSYEQYF
TRBV12-3/TRBV12-4	TRBJ2-1	many	.	TGTGCCAGCACCGGCAGCTACAATGAGCAGTTCTTC	CASTGSYNEQFF
TRBV12-3/TRBV12-4	TRBJ1-2	medium-sized	.	TGTGCCAGCAGTTTAATCTCCCTAGCTAACTATGGCTACACCTTC	CASSLISLANYGYTF
TRBV5-1	TRBJ2-3	few	.	TGCGCCACCTCATCGGGCCCCACAGATACGCAGTATTTT	CATSSGPTDTQYF
TRBV20-1	TRBJ2-3	.	TRBD1	TGCAGTGCTAGACCAACCCTGGACAGGGAGGCAGATACGCAGTATTTT	CSARPTLDREADTQYF
TRBV12-3/TRBV12-4	TRBJ2-5	many	TRBD2	TGTGCCAGCGCGTTAGCGGGGGGGCTCCAAGAGACCCAGTACTTC	CASALAGGLQETQYF
TRBV7-8	TRBJ2-1	.	.	TGTGCCAGCCGAAAAATGGGTGAGCAGTTCTTC	CASRKMGEQFF
TRBV5-4	TRBJ2-7	once	.	TGTGCCAGCAAACGGGGATCCGAAGCTGAAACCCAGCAGTACTTC	CASKRGSEAETQQYF
TRBV5-4	TRBJ2-3	few	TRBD1	TGTGCCAGTCGGCTCCTCGGACAGGGCCTAGATACGCAGTATTTT	CASRLLGQGLDTQYF
TRBV28	TRBJ1-6	.	TRBD1	TGTGCCAGCAGTTCAAATATCCTCGCGCGGGGGACAGGCGATAATTCACCCCTCCACTTT	CASSSNILARGTGDNSPLHF
TRBV29-1	TRBJ2-1	.	.	TGCAGCGGCCTTGTTGCCCGCGGGGGCCATAATGAGCAGTTCTTC	CSGLVARGGHNEQFF